The next 19 T cell receptor beta chains were all read from a single sample in a study of blood T cell repertoires in COVID-19. The table came from immunoSEQ multiplex PCR; TCRdb's copy has only in-frame clones and leaves some out. The table shows 120,000 or so clones, with around 86% occurring only once. The sample consisted of peripheral blood. The receptors were sampled from a woman of 80 years or more with acute or convalescent COVID-19.

This chain connects TRBV5-1 to TRBJ1-1; D possibly corresponds to TRBD1 (5 bases). Germline V lookup: CDR1 SGHRS, CDR2 YFSETQ. V was clipped by 6 bases and J by 1 base, with 16 bases between them. The CDR3 extends over 15 amino acids. The CDR3 protein is CASTRGRPSNTEAFF. In DNA, the CDR3 is TGCGCCAGCACAAGGGGCCGACCTTCGAACACTGAAGCTTTCTTT.

The chain couples TRBV2 to TRBJ1-4; 11 bases line up with TRBD1. Germline assignment: CDR1 SNHLY and CDR2 FYNNEI. The CDR3 contains 16 residues. Unmatched junction bases numbered 6, after V lost 7 bases and J lost 2 bases. Here the CDR3 reads CASTGQGARTNEKLFF. The CDR3 DNA follows: TGTGCCAGCACCGGACAGGGGGCGCGGACTAATGAAAAACTGTTTTTT.

The chain couples TRBV7-9 to TRBJ1-5, with D perhaps TRBD1 (6 bases). This CDR3 region has 15 residues. V lost 11 bases to trimming and J lost 3 bases, with 20 bases between them. The V gene's germline CDR1 is SEHNR and CDR2 FQNEAQ (reference sequence). The CDR3 reads CARRGEGRNNQPQHF. CDR3 nucleotides: TGTGCCCGGAGGGGGGAGGGAAGGAACAATCAGCCCCAGCATTTT. Combining the CDR3 with reference TRBV7-9 and TRBJ1-5 gives the whole variable domain DTGVSQNPRHKITKRGQNVTFRCDPISEHNRLYWYRQTLGQGPEFLTYFQNEAQLEKSRLLSDRFSAERPKGSFSTLEIQRTEQGDSAMYLCARRGEGRNNQPQHFGDGTRLSIL.

This clone appeared a few times. This chain uses TRBV3-1 (or the pseudogene TRBV3-2) with TRBJ2-7; no reliable D call. From germline, CDR1 is LGHDT and CDR2 YNNKEL (reference sequence). With 0 bases removed from V and 7 bases from J, the gap between germline ends came to 4 bases. The CDR3 consists of 11 residues. CDR3 nucleotide sequence: TGTGCCAGCAGCCAAGACGAGGAGCAGTACTTC. It translates to CASSQDEEQYF.

The chain joins TRBV10-3 to TRBJ1-2; 7 bases match TRBD1. The CDR3 runs to 17 residues. Germline V gene data show CDR1 as ENHRY and CDR2 as SYGVKD. V lost 10 bases, J lost 0 bases, and 17 bases stayed unmatched. As DNA, the CDR3 is TGTGCCACCAGGGGCGGCCGCGGACAGGATGCTAACTATGGCTACACCTTC. Translating it yields CATRGGRGQDANYGYTF.

This sequence joins TRBV7-9 and TRBJ2-7, with 7 bases fitting TRBD1. V dropped 0 bases and J dropped 0; count of bases not matched to a gene: 5. CDR1 and CDR2 (germline): SEHNR, FQNEAQ (reference sequence). This CDR3 has 16 residues. The CDR3 sequence: CASSLATGSGSYEQYV. In DNA, the CDR3 is TGTGCCAGCAGCTTAGCGACAGGGTCGGGCTCCTACGAGCAGTACGTC.

The chain joins TRBV7-2 to TRBJ1-4; 9 nucleotides match TRBD1. CDR3 length equals 14 residues. Germline V gene sequence: CDR1 SGHTA, CDR2 FQGNSA. J lost 8 bases, V lost 5 bases, and 6 bases had no gene match. The chain's CDR3 is CASSRDRVGEKLFF. The CDR3 coding sequence is TGTGCCAGCAGCCGGGACAGGGTCGGGGAAAAACTGTTTTTT. Supplemented by reference TRBV7-2 and TRBJ1-4, the full variable domain reads GAGVSQSPSNKVTEKGKDVELRCDPISGHTALYWYRQSLGQGLEFLIYFQGNSAPDKSGLPSDRFSAERTGGSVSTLTIQRTQQEDSAVYLCASSRDRVGEKLFFGSGTQLSVL.

The V gene is TRBV7-3, the J gene TRBJ2-7, with 12 bases lining up with TRBD2. The CDR3 is 16 amino acids. With 2 bases clipped from V and 5 bases from J, the junction kept 7 bases outside the gene matches. Germline V lookup: CDR1 SGHTA, CDR2 FQGTGA. The CDR3 reads CASSLEASGGAHEQYV. In nucleotides, the CDR3 is TGTGCCAGCAGCTTAGAGGCTAGCGGGGGGGCCCACGAGCAGTACGTC.

The chain has TRBV7-6 and TRBJ2-3, with D maybe TRBD1 (6 bases). Trimming removed 2 bases at V and 5 bases at J, with 14 bases between. The V gene's germline CDR1 is SGHVS and CDR2 FNYEAQ. The CDR3 contains 15 residues. In DNA form, the CDR3 reads TGTGCCAGCAGCTTATTGTCAGGGGCCGGAGATACGCAGTATTTT. Protein: CASSLLSGAGDTQYF.

J is TRBJ2-1 and V is TRBV28, with D unclear. Germline V gene sequence: CDR1 MDHEN, CDR2 SYDVKM. The CDR3 has 11 residues. Between the trimmed V and J ends, which lost 4 bases and 11 bases, there was a span of 9 bases. This CDR3 is CASSSGLQQFF. CDR3 nucleotides: TGTGCCAGCAGTTCCGGGTTGCAGCAGTTCTTC. Full variable domain (remainder filled in from reference TRBV28 and TRBJ2-1): DVKVTQSSRYLVKRTGEKVFLECVQDMDHENMFWYRQDPGLGLRLIYFSYDVKMKEKGDIPEGYSVSREKKERFSLILESASTNQTSMYLCASSSGLQQFFGPGTRLTVL.

This chain uses TRBV7-9 with TRBJ1-1; unclear D gene. Trimming removed 2 bases from V and 2 bases from J, with 6 bases in between. The length of the CDR3 is 13 residues. The germline gives CDR1 SEHNR, CDR2 FQNEAQ (reference sequence). DNA of the CDR3: TGTGCCAGCAGCTTACTCGTTAACACTGAAGCTTTCTTT. Translation gives CASSLLVNTEAFF.

The sample holds a few counts of this clone. Additional DNA sequences in this sample encode the identical CDR3. This rearrangement joins TRBV9 to TRBJ1-1, with a weak D call TRBD1 (6 bases). Germline V gene sequence: CDR1 SGDLS, CDR2 YYNGEE. Deletions cut 0 bases from V and 0 bases from J, with 9 bases between. The CDR3 totals 15 residues. CDR3 residues: CASSVGGQLNTEAFF. As DNA, the CDR3 is TGTGCCAGCAGCGTAGGAGGACAGCTGAACACTGAAGCTTTCTTT.

The chain links TRBV5-4 to TRBJ1-1; D is ambiguous. CDR3 length: 15 residues. Germline V gives CDR1 SGHNT, CDR2 YYREEE (reference sequence). Trimming took 4 bases from V and 0 from J, leaving 13 bases between them. The CDR3 spells CASSPKAQVNTEAFF. CDR3 nucleotides: TGTGCCAGCAGCCCCAAGGCTCAGGTGAACACTGAAGCTTTCTTT.

CDR3: CASSLAAQNTGELFF. DNA of the CDR3: TGCGCCAGCAGCTTGGCAGCGCAGAACACCGGGGAGCTGTTTTTT. This chain connects TRBV5-1 to TRBJ2-2; D is undetermined. The CDR3 spans 15 residues. Germline CDR1 and CDR2: SGHRS and YFSETQ. V shed 0 bases and J shed 1 base, with 7 bases lying between them.

The CDR3: CASSALEADTGELFF. CDR3 coding DNA: TGTGCCAGCAGCGCCCTCGAGGCGGACACCGGGGAGCTGTTTTTT. This chain links TRBV9 with TRBJ2-2; no definite D call. The CDR3 is 15 amino acids. Per the germline V gene, CDR1 is SGDLS and CDR2 is YYNGEE. Trimming took 3 bases from V and 3 from J, leaving 12 bases between them.

V and J are TRBV9 and TRBJ1-3, with D perhaps matching TRBD1 (6 bases). V lost 3 bases and J 6 bases, leaving 13 bases between the germline ends. This CDR3 spans 14 amino acids. Germline V gives CDR1 SGDLS, CDR2 YYNGEE. This CDR3 is CASSGDIGVNTIYF. DNA of the CDR3: TGTGCCAGCAGCGGGGACATAGGGGTAAACACCATATATTTT.

V gene TRBV6-6 combines with J gene TRBJ1-5; D is uncertain. Trimming shortened V by 4 bases and J by 3 bases, and 16 bases separated the two germline ends. Germline CDR1 reads MNHNY; CDR2 reads SVGAGI (reference sequence). The CDR3 is 16 amino acids. CDR3 sequence (DNA): TGTGCCAGCAGTTTGGGGTTAGGCCGGGACAATCAGCCCCAGCATTTT. It specifies CASSLGLGRDNQPQHF.

The chain links TRBV5-1 to TRBJ1-1, with D tentatively TRBD1 (6 bases). Trimming took off 0 bases at V and 5 bases at J, with 11 bases between the two ends. Germline values: CDR1 SGHRS, CDR2 YFSETQ. There are 14 residues in the CDR3. CDR3 nucleotide sequence: TGCGCCAGCAGCTTGGCAGGGGCAGGGACTGAAGCTTTCTTT. Translation: CASSLAGAGTEAFF.

J is TRBJ1-2 and V is TRBV27; 8 nucleotides line up with TRBD1. The CDR3 covers 13 residues. Germline V CDR1 and CDR2: MNHEY, SMNVEV (reference sequence). The V gene end was trimmed by 10 bases and the J gene end by 8 bases; junction bases not matched to a gene: 12. CDR3 nucleotides: TGTGCCACCCGGTTCCGGGACAGGCAAGGCTACACCTTC. Protein product: CATRFRDRQGYTF.